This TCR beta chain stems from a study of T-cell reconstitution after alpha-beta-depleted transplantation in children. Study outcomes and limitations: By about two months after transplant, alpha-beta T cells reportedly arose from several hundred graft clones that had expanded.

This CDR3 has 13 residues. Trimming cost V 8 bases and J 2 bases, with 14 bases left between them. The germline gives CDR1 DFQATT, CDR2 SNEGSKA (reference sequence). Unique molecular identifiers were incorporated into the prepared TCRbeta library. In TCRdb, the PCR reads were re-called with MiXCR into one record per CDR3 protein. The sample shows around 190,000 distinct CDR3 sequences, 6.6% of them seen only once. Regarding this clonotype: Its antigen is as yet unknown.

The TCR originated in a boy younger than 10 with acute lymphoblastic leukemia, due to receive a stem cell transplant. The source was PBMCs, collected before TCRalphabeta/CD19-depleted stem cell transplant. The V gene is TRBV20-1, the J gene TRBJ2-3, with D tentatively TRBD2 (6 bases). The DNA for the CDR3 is TGCAGTTCGTGGGGGGAGTACACAGATACGCAGTATTTT. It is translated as CSSWGEYTDTQYF.